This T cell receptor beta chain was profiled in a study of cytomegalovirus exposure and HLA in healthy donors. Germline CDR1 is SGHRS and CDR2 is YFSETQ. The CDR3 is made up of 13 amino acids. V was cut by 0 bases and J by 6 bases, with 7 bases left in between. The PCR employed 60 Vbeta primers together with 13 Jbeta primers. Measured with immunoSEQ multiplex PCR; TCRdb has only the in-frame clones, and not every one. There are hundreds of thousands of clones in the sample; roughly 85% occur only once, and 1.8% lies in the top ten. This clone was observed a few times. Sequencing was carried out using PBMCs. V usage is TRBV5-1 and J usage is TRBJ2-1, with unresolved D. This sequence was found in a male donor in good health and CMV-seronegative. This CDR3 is CASSLALSNEQFF. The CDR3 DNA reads TGCGCCAGCAGCTTGGCCTTGTCCAATGAGCAGTTCTTC.